The clone carrying this TCR beta chain occurred many times. What it binds is not known. Time point in this sample: healthy volunteer bleed at 6 weeks. From whole blood left unfractionated, total RNA was extracted. The germline V and J ends were trimmed by 2 bases and 6 bases, with 12 bases remaining between them. Germline V gene lookup returns CDR1 MNHEY and CDR2 SVGEGT. The CDR3 sequence is 14 residues long. These data belong to a study of human T cells and chemical hapten exposure. Study details: It was small differences in pooled library volume that mainly caused per-sample TCR yields to vary.

Broader study findings: DPC sensitization left the count of TCRs above 1 in 1000 unchanged.

Unique molecular identifiers were attached to individual cDNA molecules during library preparation. Original methodology: Per-sample TCR counts ranged from about 20,000 to 700,000, median roughly 96,000. One entry per CDR3 protein, called by TCRdb with MiXCR from the RACE reads. TCRdb assigned the V and J calls; the authors' analysis was not used. The sample carries about 30,000 distinct CDR3 sequences, roughly 5% recorded once. The rearrangement links TRBV6-2 or TRBV6-3 to TRBJ2-3, with D possibly TRBD2 on 5 matching bases. The origin of this receptor is a human donor in good health. Some clones in this sample may be carry-over from other donors' samples. The sequenced sample consisted of whole blood. The CDR3 is CASSYAAVADTQYF. In DNA, the CDR3 is TGTGCCAGCAGTTACGCGGCGGTAGCGGATACGCAGTATTTT.